The rows below give T cell receptor beta chains drawn from one sample of a study of blood T cells in healthy people across ages. From the 5' RACE reads, TCRdb called clonotypes with MiXCR, one entry per CDR3 protein. Found here are fewer than 1,200,000 distinct CDR3 sequences, 20% to 25% of them singletons; the top ten hold 0.65% to 0.95%. These sequences were also reported in another study, on T cells of mothers and their children.

The sequenced sample was blood. These receptors were collected from a girl aged 2-10 years in good health. The CDR3 runs from the conserved cysteine through the conserved F or W. The D gene is left open where the match is weak. The size field is filled for only some rows; it gives once, few, many or a size class.

cdr3_nt cdr3_aa clone_size d_call j_call v_call cdr3_length
TGTGCCATCAGTGAGTCTGGTAGTGAACAGGGAGAAAGAGAGCAGTACTTC CAISESGSEQGEREQYF few NA TRBJ2-7 TRBV10-3 17
TGTGCCAGCAAAACCCGACAGGCCGAACCCCAGCATTTT CASKTRQAEPQHF NA NA TRBJ1-5 TRBV2 13
TGCAGCGTGTCGGGGACTAACCAAAACAATGAGCAGTTCTTC CSVSGTNQNNEQFF few TRBD2 TRBJ2-1 TRBV29-1 14
TGTGCCAGCAGCAGTGGACTAGCGGGAGAGGCCGAGACCCAGTACTTC CASSSGLAGEAETQYF few TRBD2 TRBJ2-5 TRBV5-6 16
TGTGCCAGCAAAGGGGGGTTGATGGGGATCTCCTACAATGAGCAGTTCTTC CASKGGLMGISYNEQFF few NA TRBJ2-1 TRBV2 17
TGTGCCAGCGGAATGATGACAGGGGTAAAAGAGACCCAGTACTTC CASGMMTGVKETQYF few TRBD1 TRBJ2-5 TRBV6-1 15
TGCAGCGCATCAGGTATTAACACTGAAGCTTTCTTT CSASGINTEAFF NA NA TRBJ1-1 TRBV29-1 12
TGTGCCAGCAGCTTTGGGGGGAAGAACACTGAAGCTTTCTTT CASSFGGKNTEAFF few NA TRBJ1-1 TRBV5-6 14
TGTGCCAGCAGCTTAAGACGGGGGGATAGCACAGATACGCAGTATTTT CASSLRRGDSTDTQYF NA TRBD2 TRBJ2-3 TRBV7-9 16
TGTGCCAGCAGCTTAATTGCTAGCTCAATGGATGAGCAGTTCTTC CASSLIASSMDEQFF few NA TRBJ2-1 TRBV7-6 15
TGCGCCAGCAGCCAGGACCGGGACAGCACCTACGAGCAGTACTTC CASSQDRDSTYEQYF NA TRBD1 TRBJ2-7 TRBV4-3 15
TGTGCCAGCAGCTTAGTCCTTTCCCTCTGGGAGACCCAGTACTTC CASSLVLSLWETQYF few NA TRBJ2-5 TRBV7-6 15
TGTGCCAGCAGTTTAACGGGACTAAATTACAATGAGCAGTTCTTC CASSLTGLNYNEQFF NA TRBD2 TRBJ2-1 TRBV28 15
TGTGCCAGCAGTCCTGACGGCGAGTGGGGCACTGAAGCTTTCTTT CASSPDGEWGTEAFF NA NA TRBJ1-1 TRBV27 15
TGTGCCATCAGTGAGTCTGTGGGGGCTCCCTACGAGCAGTACTTC CAISESVGAPYEQYF NA NA TRBJ2-7 TRBV10-3 15
TGTGCCGCAGCCCCAACAGGGGGAGGTAGTGAAAAACTGTTTTTT CAAAPTGGGSEKLFF NA TRBD1 TRBJ1-4 TRBV27 15
TGTGCCAGCAGCCACGGACAGGAGCTGTTTTTT CASSHGQELFF NA NA TRBJ2-2 TRBV7-9 11
TGTGCCAGCAGTCCCTTTCTAGCGGGCAATGAGCAGTTCTTC CASSPFLAGNEQFF few TRBD2 TRBJ2-1 TRBV6-1 14
TGTGCCAGCAGCGTAGGTTTTTATGGGGTGGCGGAGCTGTTTTTT CASSVGFYGVAELFF few NA TRBJ2-2 TRBV9 15
TGTGCCAGCAGCAATTGGACAGGGGACACCGGGGAGCTGTTTTTT CASSNWTGDTGELFF NA NA TRBJ2-2 TRBV21-1 15
TGCGCCAGCAGTACTGCACCGGGACAGGACTATGGCTACACCTTC CASSTAPGQDYGYTF NA TRBD1 TRBJ1-2 TRBV5-1 15
TGCGCCAGCAGCCAATCGCGGGGCTCCGAGACCCAGTACTTC CASSQSRGSETQYF NA NA TRBJ2-5 TRBV4-1 14
TGTGCCAGCAGCCCGCCGGGACAGTATCCGGGGGAGCAGTACTTC CASSPPGQYPGEQYF NA TRBD1 TRBJ2-7 TRBV13 15
TGTGCCAGCAGTTTATCGGGGACAGGGAAGCAGCCCCAGCATTTT CASSLSGTGKQPQHF few TRBD1 TRBJ1-5 TRBV28 15
TGTGCCAGCAGTGAAATTAATAGCAATCAGCCCCAGCATTTT CASSEINSNQPQHF NA NA TRBJ1-5 TRBV2 14
TGCAGTGCCCGACTAGCGGGGGCTGGAGATACGCAGTATTTT CSARLAGAGDTQYF few TRBD2 TRBJ2-3 TRBV20-1 14
TGCAGTGCTAGGGGGGGGCTAGCGGGATTTTACGAGCAGTACTTC CSARGGLAGFYEQYF NA TRBD2 TRBJ2-7 TRBV20-1 15
TGCGCCAGCAGCCAGGGTGTACGCTCCTACGAGCAGTACTTC CASSQGVRSYEQYF NA NA TRBJ2-7 TRBV4-1 14
TGTGCCAGCAGCCATAGCGGTTACTACGAGCAGTACTTC CASSHSGYYEQYF NA NA TRBJ2-7 TRBV4-2 13
TGTGCCAGCAGTCGCTCCGGGATTGAAGCTTTCTTT CASSRSGIEAFF NA NA TRBJ1-1 TRBV27 12
TGCAGTGCTACACCGGGACTAGCGGGAGAAACAGATACGCAGTATTTT CSATPGLAGETDTQYF few TRBD2 TRBJ2-3 TRBV20-1 16
TGTGCCAGCAGACCCTCGGGGACCCAAGAGTACAATGAGCAGTTCTTC CASRPSGTQEYNEQFF NA NA TRBJ2-1 TRBV28 16
TGTGCCAGCAGTTTCCAATCGACAGGGGTAAATGAAAAACTGTTTTTT CASSFQSTGVNEKLFF once TRBD1 TRBJ1-4 TRBV28 16
TGCAGCGTTGGGTTTAGGGCGAACACTGAAGCTTTCTTT CSVGFRANTEAFF few NA TRBJ1-1 TRBV29-1 13
TGCAGCGTCGACAGGGGTGGTGACTATGGCTACACCTTC CSVDRGGDYGYTF NA TRBD1 TRBJ1-2 TRBV29-1 13
TGTGCCAGCAGCGCGCTCCGCGACAATGAGCAGTTCTTC CASSALRDNEQFF NA NA TRBJ2-1 TRBV7-9 13
TGTGCCAGCAGTGAAACAGGATACATTCAGTACTTC CASSETGYIQYF NA NA TRBJ2-4 TRBV6-1 12
TGTGCCAGCAGAACCGAGACTAGTAAAAGCTACGAGCAGTACTTC CASRTETSKSYEQYF few NA TRBJ2-7 TRBV6-4 15
TGTGCCAGCAGTCCTAGCGGGCCATATGAGACCCAGTACTTC CASSPSGPYETQYF few TRBD2 TRBJ2-5 TRBV12-3/TRBV12-4 14
TGTGCCAGCAGCGGCACACGGGGTTTATCAGCCGGTGATGAGCAGTTCTTC CASSGTRGLSAGDEQFF few NA TRBJ2-1 TRBV7-9 17
TGTGCCAGCAGCTTATCGGGTGGGAGTGGGAACTTC CASSLSGGSGNF few NA TRBJ2-5 TRBV7-2 12